One and the same sample provided the 3 T cell receptor beta chains below, sequenced in a study of regulatory T cells in long-lasting Graves disease. As for time point: persistent/refractory GD, antithyroid drugs over 5 years with positive TRAb. Researchers made the TCR library from RNA that was extracted from PBMCs. The authors built TCR beta libraries using iRepertoire HTBI primers and Arm-PCR of CDR3 regions. TCRdb passed the multiplex PCR reads through MiXCR, listing each CDR3 protein once. Counted here are approximately 400,000 distinct CDR3 sequences, less than 25% occurring once; the ten biggest clones make up more than 20%. Specimen: peripheral blood mononuclear cells (PBMCs), collected when the disease was refractory, from a patient treated with antithyroid drugs. Every receptor here comes from a female donor with Graves disease.

There are a few counts of this clonotype. The V call is TRBV4-1, the J call TRBJ2-5; 8 positions agree with TRBD2. CDR1 MGHRA and CDR2 YSYEKL come from the germline V gene. CDR3 length: 15 amino acids. V lost 1 base and J lost 1; bases outside the gene matches: 2. The CDR3 region is CASSQVGRAQETQYF. The CDR3 DNA reads TGCGCCAGCAGCCAAGTCGGGAGGGCCCAAGAGACCCAGTACTTC.

The rearrangement uses TRBV5-4 and TRBJ2-7, with 7 bases fitting TRBD1. This CDR3 contains 16 residues. Unmatched junction bases numbered 12, after V lost 4 bases and J lost 2 bases. CDR1 SGHNT and CDR2 YYREEE come from the germline V gene (reference sequence). The CDR3, as DNA: TGTGCCAGCAGCCCGAGGGGGCCTCACCTTACCTACGAGCAGTACTTC. Its protein product is CASSPRGPHLTYEQYF.

As regards this clonotype: A far larger clone is one nucleotide away, so this likely arose from a read error. The CDR3 coding sequence is TGTGCCAGCAGAGCAACAGGGAAGAACTCTGAAGCTTTCTTT. It codes for CASRATGKNSEAFF. J is TRBJ1-1 and V is TRBV6-2 or TRBV6-3, with D possibly being TRBD1 (6 bases). The CDR3 has 14 amino acids. Germline CDR1 is MNHEY and CDR2 is SVGEGT.